The 3 T cell receptor beta chains reported below all come from one sample, sequenced in a study of T cells after yellow fever vaccination. MiXCR, applied by TCRdb to the 5' RACE reads, yields one record per CDR3 protein. The sample has fewer than 350,000 distinct CDR3 sequences, around 4.4% seen once. The sequenced sample was PBMCs, obtained 15 days after the yellow fever booster vaccination. The receptor source for this set is a young man who received the YFV17D yellow fever vaccine.

This clonotype has only a few counts. The chain uses TRBV18 and TRBJ1-2, with D maybe TRBD1 (5 bases). The CDR3 covers 14 residues. In germline, CDR1 is KGHSH, CDR2 LQKENI. Trimming stripped 3 bases from V and 7 bases from J, with 15 bases between. Here the CDR3 DNA reads TGTGCCAGCTCACCTTCGCCAGCCCAGGGTGGCTACACCTTC. Its translation: CASSPSPAQGGYTF.

This clonotype was counted between two and nine times. The DNA for the CDR3 is TGTGCCAGCAGCGGGGGGGTTATGGCGAACACTGAAGCTTTCTTT. It yields the protein CASSGGVMANTEAFF. The chain couples TRBV5-6 to TRBJ1-1; possibly TRBD1 for D (5 bases). The CDR3 totals 15 residues. Germline V gene sequence: CDR1 SGHDT, CDR2 YYEEEE. Trimming removed 4 bases from V and 1 base from J, with 14 bases in between. Combining the CDR3 with reference TRBV5-6 and TRBJ1-1 gives the whole variable domain DAGVTQSPTHLIKTRGQQVTLRCSPKSGHDTVSWYQQALGQGPQFIFQYYEEEERQRGNFPDRFSGHQFPNYSSELNVNALLLGDSALYLCASSGGVMANTEAFFGQGTRLTVV.

Only a few counts were recorded for this clonotype. J is TRBJ1-4 and V is TRBV5-1; a weak D match, TRBD1 (6 bases). CDR3 size: 14 residues. The germline V gene encodes CDR1 SGHRS and CDR2 YFSETQ. V dropped 0 bases and J dropped 8 bases, with 11 bases sitting between them. The CDR3: CASSLGNRDEKLFF. The DNA for the CDR3 is TGCGCCAGCAGCTTGGGGAACAGGGACGAAAAACTGTTTTTT.